These 29 T cell receptor beta chains came from one sample sequenced in a study of shared clonotypes between healthy human individuals (dated by TCRdb to about 2020). Library method: the immunoSEQ multiplex PCR assay. The source is immuneACCESS, and TCRdb retained only in-frame sequences with V and J called. Part of the clones is not carried over; for the studies checked, unresolved V genes explain less than half of this, and the remainder is unexplained. Recorded for this sample are around 2,000,000 clones; around 95% of them occurred a single time. In total, the top ten clones hold under 0.15% of the sample. The sequencing input was naive CD4+ T cells sorted from blood. The label giving this sample's cell subset or site can be read as: CD45RA+ positively selected. The receptors originated from a man between 18 and 29 years old in good health.

The chain has TRBV15 and TRBJ1-1; D is uncertain. The CDR3 spans 13 residues. The germline gives CDR1 LNHNV, CDR2 YYDKDF (reference sequence). Trimming removed 5 bases from V and 1 base from J, with 8 bases in between. CDR3 in amino acids: CATSYTRNTEAFF. CDR3 nucleotides: TGTGCCACCAGCTATACAAGGAACACTGAAGCTTTCTTT.

In regard to this clone: Other DNA sequences in this sample translate to the same CDR3. The genes are TRBV11-3 and TRBJ2-5; D tentatively fits TRBD1 or TRBD2 (7 bases each). V was pared by 5 bases and J by 5 bases, with 12 bases between. Germline-derived CDR1 and CDR2 are SGHNT and YENEEA. The CDR3 sequence is 13 residues long. CDR3 nucleotides: TGTGCCAGCAGCCCGGGGGGACAGGAGACCCAGTACTTC. Residues: CASSPGGQETQYF.

CDR3 amino acids: CASSQFPGLAVNSYNEQFF. The CDR3 bases are TGCGCCAGCAGCCAATTCCCGGGACTAGCGGTGAACTCCTACAATGAGCAGTTCTTC. The chain is built from TRBV4-3 and TRBJ2-1, with 11 nucleotides matching TRBD2. The germline V gene has CDR1 LGHNA and CDR2 YSLEER. The V and J ends lost 2 bases and 0 bases, in that order; junction bases with no gene match: 9. The CDR3 consists of 19 residues.

The rearrangement joins TRBV4-3 to TRBJ2-7, with 9 bases aligning to TRBD2. The CDR3 consists of 13 residues. Germline lookup yields CDR1 LGHNA and CDR2 YSLEER. V shed 3 bases and J 6 bases; nucleotides not matched to a gene: 3. CDR3 nucleotides: TGCGCCAGCAGCCAGCGGGAGGGCGGCGAGCAGTACTTC. This sequence encodes CASSQREGGEQYF.

The chain employs TRBV19 and TRBJ1-2, with 8 bases lining up with TRBD1. CDR3 length: 13 residues. With V trimmed by 8 bases and J by 2 bases, 4 bases remained unmatched. Germline V lookup: CDR1 LNHDA, CDR2 SQIVND (reference sequence). The CDR3 loop reads CASRTGPNYGYTF. Written as DNA, the CDR3 is TGTGCCAGTCGGACAGGGCCCAACTATGGCTACACCTTC. Full variable domain (rest looked up from reference TRBV19 and TRBJ1-2): DGGITQSPKYLFRKEGQNVTLSCEQNLNHDAMYWYRQDPGQGLRLIYYSQIVNDFQKGDIAEGYSVSREKKESFPLTVTSAQKNPTAFYLCASRTGPNYGYTFGSGTRLTVV.

This clone was counted a few times. The V and J genes are TRBV4-1 and TRBJ1-6; 8 nucleotides line up with TRBD1. The CDR3 has 16 amino acids. Germline lookup yields CDR1 MGHRA and CDR2 YSYEKL. The ends lost 2 bases at V and 9 bases at J; junction bases unmatched: 9. CDR3 sequence reads: CASSQNMGQVGSPLHF. As DNA, the CDR3 is TGCGCCAGCAGCCAAAACATGGGACAGGTGGGTTCACCCCTCCACTTT.

The genes are TRBV5-1 and TRBJ2-5; tentatively, D is TRBD2 (5 bases). This CDR3 comprises 14 residues. The germline V gene encodes CDR1 SGHRS and CDR2 YFSETQ. The V end lost 1 base, the J end lost 0 bases, and 7 bases lay between the germline ends. This CDR3 reads CASSLNGDQETQYF. The CDR3 DNA reads TGCGCCAGCAGCTTGAACGGGGACCAAGAGACCCAGTACTTC.

This chain joins TRBV6-5 and TRBJ1-4; 10 bases align to TRBD1. This CDR3 region has 15 residues. V trimming: 6 bases; J trimming: 3 bases; junction bases outside the gene matches: 4. From germline, CDR1 is MNHEY and CDR2 SVGAGI. CDR3 nucleotides: TGTGCCAGCAGGAGACAGGGGGCGGCTAATGAAAAACTGTTTTTT. Translating gives CASRRQGAANEKLFF.

The chain combines TRBV5-5 with TRBJ2-4; D call uncertain. V lost 0 bases and J lost 7, with 8 bases in between. In germline, CDR1 is SGHKS, CDR2 YYEKEE (reference sequence). The CDR3 length is 13 residues. CDR3 in DNA: TGTGCCAGCAGCTTGGAGGTTAGGAACATTCAGTACTTC. This gives the protein CASSLEVRNIQYF.

This clone was recorded once. This chain joins TRBV28 and TRBJ1-1, with 10 bases that match TRBD1. J gave up 2 bases and V 3 bases, and 6 bases lay outside the gene matches. The CDR3 sequence is 16 residues long. Germline V gives CDR1 MDHEN, CDR2 SYDVKM. The CDR3 nucleotides are TGTGCCAGCAGTTTTGGGGACAGGGGACTCAACACTGAAGCTTTCTTT. It encodes CASSFGDRGLNTEAFF.

As for this clone: Distinct nucleotide sequences in the sample also encode this CDR3. This chain joins TRBV30 and TRBJ2-5; D remains ambiguous. The germline gives CDR1 GTSNPN, CDR2 SVGIG (reference sequence). The CDR3 covers 12 residues. Trimming shortened V by 0 bases and J by 5 bases, and 7 bases separated the two germline ends. CDR3 in DNA: TGTGCCTGGAGTGTAACACTGGAGACCCAGTACTTC. It yields the protein CAWSVTLETQYF.

This chain connects TRBV5-6 to TRBJ2-7; 12 bases map to TRBD2. The CDR3 covers 17 residues. V lost 1 base to trimming and J lost 1 base; unmatched junction nucleotides: 6. The germline V gene has CDR1 SGHDT and CDR2 YYEEEE. CDR3 loop: CASSLQLAGGPSYEQYF. CDR3 DNA: TGTGCCAGCAGCTTGCAACTAGCGGGAGGCCCATCCTACGAGCAGTACTTC.

The J gene is TRBJ2-5, the V gene TRBV6-1; TRBD1 might be the D (6 bases). This CDR3 is 12 amino acids long. Per the germline V gene, CDR1 is MNHNS and CDR2 is SASEGT. V was clipped by 6 bases and J by 5 bases, with 10 bases between them. For the CDR3, the DNA is TGTGCCAGCAGAAGGGGGATGGAGACCCAGTACTTC. Its protein is CASRRGMETQYF.

The CDR3 sequence: CASSEVVHQPQHF. The CDR3 DNA sequence: TGTGCCAGCAGTGAAGTGGTACATCAGCCCCAGCATTTT. The genes are TRBV6-1 and TRBJ1-5, with unresolved D. Per germline, CDR1 MNHNS and CDR2 SASEGT. Trimming took 1 base from V and 5 from J, leaving 6 bases between them. The CDR3 length is 13 residues.

The chain is built from TRBV7-9 and TRBJ2-5; 13 positions agree with TRBD2. The CDR3 totals 14 residues. In germline, CDR1 is SEHNR, CDR2 FQNEAQ (reference sequence). V gave up 5 bases and J gave up 5 bases; unmatched junction bases: 2. CDR3: CASSTGLAGETQYF. The CDR3 region has the DNA TGTGCCAGCAGCACGGGACTAGCGGGGGAGACCCAGTACTTC.

This chain uses TRBV6-1 with TRBJ1-5; D unclear. The ends were cut back, 7 bases at V and 1 base at J, with 11 bases in the middle. Per the germline V gene, CDR1 is MNHNS and CDR2 is SASEGT. The CDR3 sequence is 14 residues long. The CDR3: CASKAEFSNQPQHF. In DNA form, the CDR3 reads TGTGCCAGCAAGGCAGAATTCAGCAATCAGCCCCAGCATTTT.

The chain uses TRBV6-6 and TRBJ2-7; possibly TRBD2 for D (6 bases). CDR3 size: 16 residues. Germline values: CDR1 MNHNY, CDR2 SVGAGI (reference sequence). Trimming cost V 5 bases and J 0 bases, with 17 bases left between them. Written as DNA, the CDR3 is TGTGCCAGCAGTCCCCGGGGGTTGGGGTACTCCTACGAGCAGTACTTC. Translated: CASSPRGLGYSYEQYF.

The chain combines TRBV27 with TRBJ2-1, with D tentatively TRBD2 (6 bases). The CDR3 sequence is 15 residues long. Germline V gives CDR1 MNHEY, CDR2 SMNVEV (reference sequence). The V end was cut by 7 bases, the J end by 4 bases, with 17 bases between. This chain's CDR3 is CASTPWGESYNEQFF. In nucleotides, the CDR3 is TGTGCCAGCACTCCCTGGGGGGAATCGTACAATGAGCAGTTCTTC.

The gene calls are TRBV5-6 and TRBJ1-2, with a weak D call TRBD1 (5 bases). The V end was cut by 3 bases, the J end by 8 bases, with 11 bases between. The CDR3 loop spans 12 amino acids. The germline V gene encodes CDR1 SGHDT and CDR2 YYEEEE. The CDR3 region has the DNA TGTGCCAGCAGCTACGCAGGGACCGGCTACACCTTC. Translated, it gives CASSYAGTGYTF.

This rearrangement joins TRBV2 to TRBJ2-3, with D tentatively TRBD2 (5 bases). CDR1 SNHLY and CDR2 FYNNEI come from the germline V gene. The CDR3 loop spans 15 amino acids. Trimming cost V 2 bases and J 6 bases, with 15 bases left between them. The CDR3 sequence is CASSEQRTLWDTQYF. The CDR3 DNA reads as TGTGCCAGCAGTGAACAGCGGACCCTCTGGGATACGCAGTATTTT.

This clone was seen only once. The rearrangement links TRBV5-4 to TRBJ2-5; D is unclear. This CDR3 has 15 amino acids. Per the germline V gene, CDR1 is SGHNT and CDR2 is YYREEE (reference sequence). Trimming took off 3 bases at V and 4 bases at J, with 16 bases between the two ends. The CDR3 protein is CASSSKSPLGETQYF. The CDR3 DNA is TGTGCCAGCAGCTCTAAGTCCCCTCTGGGAGAGACCCAGTACTTC.

The CDR3 sequence is CASSLDRLSHEQYF. CDR3 coding DNA: TGTGCCAGCAGCTTAGATAGGTTATCCCACGAGCAGTACTTC. The J gene is TRBJ2-7, the V gene TRBV7-9; D unresolved. The germline V gene encodes CDR1 SEHNR and CDR2 FQNEAQ (reference sequence). This CDR3 comprises 14 residues. V lost 1 base and J 5 bases, leaving 12 bases between the germline ends.

This sequence joins TRBV28 and TRBJ1-1; 10 nucleotides align to TRBD1. This CDR3 has 15 residues. Germline CDR1 MDHEN, CDR2 SYDVKM. Losses at the gene ends were 4 bases for V and 10 bases for J; bases not matched to a gene: 12. CDR3 DNA sequence: TGTGCCAGCAGTTCCGCGCTCTTGACAGGGGGCAGAGCTTTCTTT. Protein product: CASSSALLTGGRAFF. Full variable domain (rest looked up from reference TRBV28 and TRBJ1-1): DVKVTQSSRYLVKRTGEKVFLECVQDMDHENMFWYRQDPGLGLRLIYFSYDVKMKEKGDIPEGYSVSREKKERFSLILESASTNQTSMYLCASSSALLTGGRAFFGQGTRLTVV.

V and J are TRBV11-2 and TRBJ2-1; D unclear. The V end lost 1 base, the J end lost 2 bases, and 6 bases lay between the germline ends. Germline V gives CDR1 SGHAT, CDR2 FQNNGV. The CDR3 runs to 14 residues. The CDR3 DNA reads TGTGCCAGCAGCTTAGGTATAGCCTACAATGAGCAGTTCTTC. Translation gives CASSLGIAYNEQFF.

This clone has just one count. The J gene is TRBJ2-1, the V gene TRBV6-1; 8 positions agree with TRBD2. CDR3 length equals 13 residues. The J segment lost 3 bases and the V segment lost 9 bases, leaving 4 bases of the junction unmatched. From germline, CDR1 is MNHNS and CDR2 SASEGT. The CDR3 is CASSGDVYNEQFF. CDR3 DNA sequence: TGTGCCAGTAGCGGGGACGTCTACAATGAGCAGTTCTTC.

The gene calls are TRBV10-3 and TRBJ2-3; D remains ambiguous. The V and J ends lost 6 bases and 4 bases respectively, with 5 bases between them. CDR1 ENHRY and CDR2 SYGVKD come from the germline V gene. The CDR3 contains 11 residues. The CDR3 region is CAIRAADTQYF. In DNA, the CDR3 is TGTGCCATCAGGGCAGCAGATACGCAGTATTTT.

This sequence joins TRBV2 and TRBJ1-6; D is possibly TRBD1 (6 bases). CDR3 length equals 14 residues. The germline V gene has CDR1 SNHLY and CDR2 FYNNEI. The V end was cut by 3 bases, the J end by 7 bases, with 10 bases between. Here the CDR3 DNA reads TGTGCCAGCAGTGATTGGGGGGCGAATTCACCCCTCCACTTT. Amino acids: CASSDWGANSPLHF. Full variable domain (missing parts from reference TRBV2 and TRBJ1-6): EPEVTQTPSHQVTQMGQEVILRCVPISNHLYFYWYRQILGQKVEFLVSFYNNEISEKSEIFDDQFSVERPDGSNFTLKIRSTKLEDSAMYFCASSDWGANSPLHFGNGTRLTVT.

The chain recombines TRBV27 with TRBJ2-2; D gene unclear. The CDR3 sequence is 15 residues long. Germline V lookup: CDR1 MNHEY, CDR2 SMNVEV (reference sequence). V gave up 3 bases and J gave up 4 bases, with 12 bases separating them. The CDR3 DNA follows: TGTGCCAGCAGTTTTTTACAAGCGACCACCGGGGAGCTGTTTTTT. Amino acid sequence: CASSFLQATTGELFF.

V gene TRBV5-1 combines with J gene TRBJ2-1; 10 positions match TRBD1. J gave up 1 base and V 4 bases, and 2 bases lay outside the gene matches. Germline V gene sequence: CDR1 SGHRS, CDR2 YFSETQ. CDR3 length: 15 amino acids. The CDR3, as DNA: TGCGCCAGCAGCAAGGGACAGGGGTCCTACAATGAGCAGTTCTTC. This encodes CASSKGQGSYNEQFF.